Listed here is a single T cell receptor beta chain. Its specificity is not known. This could be a read error, since a much larger clone is one nucleotide away. This entry is derived from a study of T cell repertoires in cytomegalovirus infection. For the study at large: HLA-B-restricted CMV epitopes that are well studied were used alongside recently identified HLA-C-restricted ones. CMV infection plus the matching HLA type was flagged by public TCR beta signatures. Whole-study findings and limits: There were carriers of CMV plus the relevant HLA, and cumulative public TCR beta family frequency identified them. It was HLA-C-restricted CMV-specific TCR beta clonotypes that dominated the response ex vivo.

One entry per CDR3 protein results from TCRdb running MiXCR on the reads. The repertoire holds some 560,000 distinct CDR3 sequences, almost 40% seen once, with 40% to 60% in the top ten. After removal of 4 bases from V and 0 bases from J, the junction contained 2 bases not matched to a gene. This CDR3 spans 15 amino acids. The germline CDR1 and CDR2 sequences are SGHNT and YYREEE (reference sequence). This receptor was identified in a human donor in good health (CMV status not recorded). Some clones in this sample may be carry-over from other donors' samples. The chain couples TRBV5-4 to TRBJ2-1, with 9 bases matching TRBD2. Source: cultured PBMCs, taken from culture after CMV antigen stimulation. CDR3 amino acids: CASSVSGGSYNEQFF. CDR3 in DNA: TGTGCCAGCAGCGTTAGCGGGGGCTCCTACAATGAGCAGTTCTTC.